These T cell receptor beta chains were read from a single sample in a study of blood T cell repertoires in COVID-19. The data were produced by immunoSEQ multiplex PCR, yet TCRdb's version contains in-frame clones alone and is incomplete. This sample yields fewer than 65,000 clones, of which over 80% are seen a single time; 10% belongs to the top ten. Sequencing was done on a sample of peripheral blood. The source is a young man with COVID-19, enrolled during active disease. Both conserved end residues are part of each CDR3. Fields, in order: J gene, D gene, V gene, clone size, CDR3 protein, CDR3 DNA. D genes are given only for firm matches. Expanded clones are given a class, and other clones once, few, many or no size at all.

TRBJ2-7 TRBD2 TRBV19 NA CASSIDSGRAYEQYF TGTGCCAGTAGTATAGATAGCGGGAGGGCCTACGAGCAGTACTTC
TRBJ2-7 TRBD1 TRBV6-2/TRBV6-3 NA CASSFYRGLNEQYF TGTGCCAGCAGTTTCTATAGGGGGCTGAACGAGCAGTACTTC
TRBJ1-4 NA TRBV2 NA CASSPHLGGEKLFF TGTGCCAGCAGTCCACACCTGGGAGGTGAAAAACTGTTTTTT
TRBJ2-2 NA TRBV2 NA CAGSEEVTGELFF TGTGCCGGGTCCGAAGAGGTCACCGGGGAGCTGTTTTTT
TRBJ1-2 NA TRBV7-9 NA CASSQSGQGPANYGYTF TGTGCCAGCAGCCAGTCTGGGCAGGGGCCAGCTAACTATGGCTACACCTTC
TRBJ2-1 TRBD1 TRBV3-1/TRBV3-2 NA CASSHRQGGNEQFF TGTGCCAGCAGCCATAGACAGGGGGGCAATGAGCAGTTCTTC
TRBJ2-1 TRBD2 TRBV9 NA CASSVSAPTSGRFRSYNEQFF TGTGCCAGCAGCGTATCAGCCCCAACTAGCGGGAGGTTCCGGTCCTACAATGAGCAGTTCTTC
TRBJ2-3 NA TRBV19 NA CASSILDTQYF TGTGCCAGTAGTATTCTGGATACGCAGTATTTT
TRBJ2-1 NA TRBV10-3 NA CAIRTTGRGEQFF TGTGCCATCAGAACCACAGGGCGAGGTGAGCAGTTCTTC
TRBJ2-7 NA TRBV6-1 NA CASSDPVDEQYF TGTGCCAGCAGTGACCCGGTGGACGAGCAGTACTTC
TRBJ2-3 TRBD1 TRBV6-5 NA CASSLQGTTDTQYF TGTGCCAGCAGTTTACAGGGGACCACAGATACGCAGTATTTT
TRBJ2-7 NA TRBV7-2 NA CASSPPGYYEQYF TGTGCCAGCAGCCCCCCGGGGTACTACGAGCAGTACTTC
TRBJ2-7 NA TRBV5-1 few CASSPSTGKYEQYF TGCGCCAGCAGCCCTTCCACAGGGAAATACGAGCAGTACTTC
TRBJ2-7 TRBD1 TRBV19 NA CASSIRDRGFGQYF TGTGCCAGTAGTATAAGGGACAGGGGATTCGGGCAGTACTTC
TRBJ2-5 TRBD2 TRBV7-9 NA CASSRHVGSGGPGETQYF TGTGCCAGCAGCCGACACGTGGGCTCGGGAGGGCCCGGTGAGACCCAGTACTTC
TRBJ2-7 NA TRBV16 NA CASSQSGSYEQYF TGTGCCAGCAGCCAATCCGGTTCCTACGAGCAGTACTTC
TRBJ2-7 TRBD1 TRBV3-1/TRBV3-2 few CASSQDTGVGEQYF TGTGCCAGCAGCCAGGACACAGGGGTGGGCGAGCAGTACTTC
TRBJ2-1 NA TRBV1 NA CTSSRKWLATHGEQFF TGCACCAGCAGCCGGAAGTGGCTAGCGACCCACGGTGAGCAGTTCTTC
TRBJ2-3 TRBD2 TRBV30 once CAWVRAGADTQYF TGTGCCTGGGTAAGGGCGGGGGCAGATACGCAGTATTTT
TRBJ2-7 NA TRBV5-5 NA CASSFPSGVSSYEQYF TGTGCCAGCAGCTTTCCCTCAGGGGTTAGCTCCTACGAGCAGTACTTC
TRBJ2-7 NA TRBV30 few CAWSVNKGNEQYF TGTGCCTGGAGTGTAAATAAGGGGAACGAGCAGTACTTC
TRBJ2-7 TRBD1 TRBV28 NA CASSPMDRVKEQYF TGTGCCAGCAGCCCAATGGACAGGGTCAAAGAGCAGTACTTC
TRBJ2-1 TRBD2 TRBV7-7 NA CASSRGLAGTGEQFF TGTGCTAGCAGCCGAGGGCTAGCGGGGACCGGCGAGCAGTTCTTC
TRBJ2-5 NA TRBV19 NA CASSIETAPQETQYF TGTGCCAGTAGTATAGAAACAGCCCCTCAAGAGACCCAGTACTTC
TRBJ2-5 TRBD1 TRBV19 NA CASSIGGTGNPQYF TGTGCCAGTAGTATCGGGGGGACAGGGAACCCCCAGTACTTC
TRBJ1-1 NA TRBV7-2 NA CASSLGRAVNTEAFF TGTGCCAGCAGCTTAGGGAGGGCGGTGAACACTGAAGCTTTCTTT
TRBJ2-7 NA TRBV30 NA CAWSAGLSYEQYF TGTGCCTGGAGTGCAGGGTTATCCTACGAGCAGTACTTC
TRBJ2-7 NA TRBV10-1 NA CASSRDIPAEQYF TGCGCCAGCAGTCGGGACATTCCCGCCGAGCAGTACTTC
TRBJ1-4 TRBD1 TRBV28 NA CASSPGTGPSPANEKLFF TGTGCCAGCAGTCCGGGGACAGGGCCCTCCCCGGCTAATGAAAAACTGTTTTTT
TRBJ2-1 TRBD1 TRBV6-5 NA CASSPYRGKYNEQFF TGTGCCAGCAGTCCATACAGGGGCAAATACAATGAGCAGTTCTTC
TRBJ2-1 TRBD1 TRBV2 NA CASSRQGYEQFF TGTGCCAGCAGTAGACAGGGGTATGAGCAGTTCTTC
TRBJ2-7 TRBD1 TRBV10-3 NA CAINQGATYEQYF TGTGCCATCAATCAGGGGGCGACCTACGAGCAGTACTTC
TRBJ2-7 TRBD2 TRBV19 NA CASSIDWTSDEQYF TGTGCCAGTAGTATAGATTGGACTAGCGACGAGCAGTACTTC
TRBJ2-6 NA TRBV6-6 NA CASRDSQGAGANVLTF TGTGCCAGCAGGGACTCACAGGGAGCTGGGGCCAACGTCCTGACTTTC
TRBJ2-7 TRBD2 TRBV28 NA CASTDKGTSGRKRQYF TGTGCCAGCACTGATAAGGGGACTAGCGGGAGAAAGCGACAGTACTTC
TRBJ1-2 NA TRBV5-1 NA CASTWGQGEGYTF TGCGCCAGCACCTGGGGGCAGGGTGAGGGCTACACCTTC
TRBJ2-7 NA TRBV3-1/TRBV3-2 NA CASSQDRGSYEQYF TGTGCCAGCAGCCAAGACCGGGGGAGCTACGAGCAGTACTTC
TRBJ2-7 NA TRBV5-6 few CASSPQGVNYEQYF TGTGCCAGCAGCCCCCAGGGTGTGAACTACGAGCAGTACTTC
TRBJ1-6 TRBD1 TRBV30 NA CAWMSGGALHF TGTGCCTGGATGTCAGGGGGAGCCCTCCACTTT
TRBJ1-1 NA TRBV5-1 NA CASSLQGEHTEAFF TGCGCCAGCAGCTTACAGGGAGAGCACACTGAAGCTTTCTTT
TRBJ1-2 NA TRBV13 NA CASSYTTDSHYGYTF TGTGCCAGCAGTTACACCACGGACAGCCACTATGGCTACACCTTC
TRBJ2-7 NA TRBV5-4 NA CASSLRPGEQYF TGTGCCAGCAGCTTGCGGCCGGGGGAGCAGTACTTC
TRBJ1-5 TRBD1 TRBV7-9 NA CASSTTGGLTGGNQPQHF TGTGCCAGCAGCACGACAGGGGGCTTAACGGGGGGCAATCAGCCCCAGCATTTT
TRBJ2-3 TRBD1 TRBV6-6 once CASSYGQGFPDTQYF TGTGCCAGCAGTTACGGACAGGGTTTTCCAGATACGCAGTATTTT
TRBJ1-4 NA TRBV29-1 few CSAGGATNEKLFF TGCAGCGCCGGGGGTGCAACTAATGAAAAACTGTTTTTT
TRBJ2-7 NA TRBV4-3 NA CASSQFLSGGYEQYF TGCGCCAGCAGCCAATTTTTATCGGGTGGCTACGAGCAGTACTTC
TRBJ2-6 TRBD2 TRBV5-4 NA CASTPGRAGANVLTF TGTGCCAGCACCCCGGGGAGGGCTGGGGCCAACGTCCTGACTTTC
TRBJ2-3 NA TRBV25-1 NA CASSEWGGGTDTQYF TGTGCCAGCAGTGAATGGGGGGGCGGCACAGATACGCAGTATTTT
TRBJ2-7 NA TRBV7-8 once CASSSDGLVRTYEQYF TGTGCCAGCAGCTCCGACGGACTCGTCCGCACCTACGAGCAGTACTTC
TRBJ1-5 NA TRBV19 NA CASSMGSGGNQPQHF TGTGCCAGTAGTATGGGGTCGGGAGGCAATCAGCCCCAGCATTTT
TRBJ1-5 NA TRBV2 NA CASRAGNSNQPQHF TGTGCCAGCAGGGCAGGGAATAGCAATCAGCCCCAGCATTTT
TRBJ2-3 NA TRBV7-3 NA CASSLFSDTQYF TGTGCCAGCAGCTTATTTTCGGATACGCAGTATTTT
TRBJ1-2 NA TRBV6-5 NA CASSYYSSRFNYTF TGTGCCAGCAGTTATTACAGTTCGAGATTTAACTACACCTTC
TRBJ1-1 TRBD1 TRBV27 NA CASSIQRTGMNTEAFF TGTGCCAGCAGTATACAACGGACAGGGATGAACACTGAAGCTTTCTTT